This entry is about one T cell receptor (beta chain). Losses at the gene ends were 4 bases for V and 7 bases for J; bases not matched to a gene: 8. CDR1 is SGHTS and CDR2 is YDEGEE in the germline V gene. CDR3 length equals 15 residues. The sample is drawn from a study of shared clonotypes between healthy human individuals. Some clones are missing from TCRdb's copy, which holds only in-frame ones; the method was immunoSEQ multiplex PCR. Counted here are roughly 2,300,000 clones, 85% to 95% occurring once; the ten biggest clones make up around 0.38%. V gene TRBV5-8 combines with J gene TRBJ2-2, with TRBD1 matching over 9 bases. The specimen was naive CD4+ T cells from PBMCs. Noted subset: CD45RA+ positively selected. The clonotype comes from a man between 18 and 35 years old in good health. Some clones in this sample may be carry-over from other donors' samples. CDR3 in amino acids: CASSGGQGKGGELFF. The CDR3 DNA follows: TGTGCCAGCAGCGGAGGACAGGGGAAGGGCGGGGAGCTGTTTTTT.